The 3 T cell receptor beta chains given below trace back to one sample, sequenced in a study of blood T cell repertoires in COVID-19. TCRdb keeps only in-frame clones here, not all; method: immunoSEQ multiplex PCR. The profile shows about 250,000 clones, 65% to 85% of them singletons. Source material: peripheral blood. The receptor set was obtained from a woman aged 40-49 years who had recovered from COVID-19.

The CDR3 sequence is CASSDRRGWWETQYF. CDR3 sequence (DNA): TGTGCCAGCAGCGATCGACGGGGTTGGTGGGAGACCCAGTACTTC. The J gene is TRBJ2-5, the V gene TRBV6-1; D is perhaps TRBD2 (5 bases). V gave up 6 bases and J gave up 5 bases, with 19 bases separating them. CDR1 MNHNS and CDR2 SASEGT come from the germline V gene. The CDR3 is 15 residues long.

The chain links TRBV28 to TRBJ2-7; 7 nucleotides line up with TRBD2. V was pared by 6 bases and J by 4 bases, with 9 bases of the junction left unmatched. The CDR3 is made up of 14 amino acids. Germline V CDR1 and CDR2: MDHEN, SYDVKM. DNA for the CDR3: TGTGCCAGCAGCCTACCGGGACTACCATACGAGCAGTACTTC. Residues: CASSLPGLPYEQYF.

This clone was detected a few times. The chain joins TRBV6-5 to TRBJ1-5; D call uncertain. This CDR3 comprises 13 residues. Per germline, CDR1 MNHEY and CDR2 SVGAGI. Trimming left V 6 bases short and J 7 bases short, with 13 bases between. This CDR3 reads CASRAVGGQPQHF. The DNA of the CDR3 is TGTGCCAGCAGGGCCGTTGGAGGGCAGCCCCAGCATTTT.